A selection of T cell receptor beta chains follows, all from one sample in a study of response to subunit inactivated influenza vaccine. TCRdb reprocessed the RT-PCR reads with MiXCR, giving one entry per CDR3 protein. The sample has a few hundred thousand distinct CDR3 sequences; more than 7% are singletons. Material: PBMCs from blood, obtained around 25 months after vaccination. The receptors originated from a man between 50 and 69 years old who received an inactivated influenza vaccine. Each CDR3 is given with its conserved first and last residue. D genes are given only for firm matches. Not all rows give a size; the values are once, few, many and, for expanded clones, a class.

size	D	J	V	CDR3	DNA
.	.	TRBJ2-3	TRBV7-2	CASSLGARADTQYF	TGTGCCAGCAGCTTAGGCGCCAGAGCAGATACGCAGTATTTT
many	TRBD2	TRBJ2-7	TRBV20-1	CSAISGLAGSYAQYF	TGCAGTGCTATCTCGGGACTAGCGGGCTCCTACGCGCAGTACTTC
.	.	TRBJ2-7	TRBV6-1	CASAQSRGVYEQYF	TGTGCCAGCGCACAATCTCGGGGCGTCTACGAGCAGTACTTC
.	TRBD2	TRBJ2-7	TRBV28	CASRLGGQANEQYF	TGTGCCAGCAGGTTGGGAGGGCAGGCCAACGAGCAGTACTTC
many	.	TRBJ2-5	TRBV4-3	CASSQNSGQSETQYF	TGCGCCAGCAGCCAGAATTCGGGACAATCAGAGACCCAGTACTTC
few	.	TRBJ2-7	TRBV7-2	CASSSGLLYYEQYF	TGTGCCAGCAGCTCGGGACTCCTCTACTACGAGCAGTACTTC
few	.	TRBJ1-2	TRBV4-3	CASSQDEATLNYGYTF	TGCGCCAGCAGCCAAGATGAGGCAACGCTTAACTATGGCTACACCTTC
.	TRBD2	TRBJ2-3	TRBV29-1	CSADKGTSGEVDTQYF	TGCAGCGCCGACAAGGGGACTAGCGGGGAAGTAGATACGCAGTATTTT
few	TRBD1	TRBJ2-1	TRBV20-1	CSAATGTGRVQQFF	TGCAGTGCTGCGACCGGGACAGGGCGGGTACAGCAGTTCTTC
few	.	TRBJ1-1	TRBV20-1	CSGESGGNTEAFF	TGCAGTGGGGAAAGCGGGGGGAACACTGAAGCTTTCTTT
many	.	TRBJ1-1	TRBV19	CASSERGSSGTEAFF	TGTGCCAGTAGTGAACGGGGCTCAAGCGGCACTGAAGCTTTCTTT
.	TRBD1	TRBJ1-1	TRBV19	CASRTFRRQGLNTEAFF	TGTGCCAGTAGAACATTTAGGAGACAGGGCTTGAACACTGAAGCTTTCTTT
few	.	TRBJ1-5	TRBV2	CASSTRSQPQHF	TGTGCCAGCAGTACGAGGTCTCAGCCCCAGCATTTT
many	.	TRBJ1-3	TRBV4-3	CASSQSGTSGNTIYF	TGCGCCAGCAGCCAATCCGGGACCTCTGGAAACACCATATATTTT
few	TRBD2	TRBJ2-3	TRBV7-2	CASSPSSGGSTDTQYF	TGTGCCAGCAGCCCGTCTAGCGGGGGAAGCACAGATACGCAGTATTTT
few	.	TRBJ1-4	TRBV7-9	CASSLEGGEKLFF	TGTGCCAGCAGCTTAGAGGGAGGTGAAAAACTGTTTTTT
few	.	TRBJ1-5	TRBV7-9	CASSPASSQVQPQHF	TGTGCCAGCAGCCCCGCATCGTCCCAGGTTCAGCCCCAGCATTTT
.	.	TRBJ2-1	TRBV12-3/TRBV12-4	CASSFEVGEQFF	TGTGCCAGCAGTTTCGAAGTCGGTGAGCAGTTCTTC
.	.	TRBJ1-5	TRBV6-2/TRBV6-3	CASSPGRINQPHHF	TGTGCCAGCAGCCCCGGGAGAATAAACCAGCCCCATCATTTT
.	.	TRBJ2-2	TRBV30	CAWSSPTGELFF	TGTGCCTGGAGTAGTCCCACCGGGGAGCTGTTTTTT
few	.	TRBJ2-3	TRBV6-4	CASSDGGRGTDTQYF	TGTGCCAGCAGTGACGGGGGGCGAGGGACAGATACGCAGTATTTT
.	TRBD2	TRBJ2-3	TRBV20-1	CSARGGGTHLQYF	TGCAGTGCCCGCGGGGGGGGTACACATCTGCAGTATTTT
.	.	TRBJ1-3	TRBV1	CTRTTGSYADTIYF	TGCACCAGGACCACAGGGAGCTACGCGGACACCATATATTTT
many	.	TRBJ2-1	TRBV6-1	CASQEGSSYNEQFF	TGTGCCAGTCAGGAGGGTTCTTCCTACAATGAGCAGTTCTTC
many	.	TRBJ1-1	TRBV30	CAWRTEGATAFF	TGTGCCTGGAGAACGGAAGGGGCTACGGCTTTCTTT
.	.	TRBJ2-4	TRBV3-1	CASSQDGLSSGTKNIQYF	TGTGCCAGCAGCCAAGATGGATTATCAAGCGGTACCAAAAACATTCAGTACTTC
medium-sized	.	TRBJ1-6	TRBV7-9	CASSLEQGAPLHF	TGTGCCAGCAGCTTAGAACAGGGAGCGCCCCTCCACTTT
few	.	TRBJ2-7	TRBV7-2	CASSSRPPGYEQYF	TGTGCCAGCAGCTCCCGTCCCCCGGGCTACGAGCAGTACTTC
few	TRBD2	TRBJ2-1	TRBV29-1	CSVARTSGGNEQFF	TGCAGCGTTGCCCGGACTAGCGGGGGGAATGAGCAGTTCTTC
few	.	TRBJ2-3	TRBV28	CASSYYYRSTDTQYF	TGTGCCAGCAGTTATTACTACCGAAGCACAGATACGCAGTATTTT
few	.	TRBJ1-1	TRBV29-1	CSVGEGTEAFF	TGCAGCGTTGGTGAGGGCACTGAAGCTTTCTTT
few	.	TRBJ1-1	TRBV6-2/TRBV6-3	CASIPRGGRPNTEAFF	TGTGCCAGCATTCCTCGGGGTGGGCGGCCGAACACTGAAGCTTTCTTT
many	TRBD2	TRBJ2-2	TRBV4-3	CASSHPGRGTGELFF	TGCGCCAGCAGCCACCCCGGGAGGGGCACCGGGGAGCTGTTTTTT
few	.	TRBJ1-1	TRBV5-1	CASSLGAYTEAFF	TGCGCCAGCAGCTTGGGGGCATACACTGAAGCTTTCTTT
many	.	TRBJ1-1	TRBV12-3/TRBV12-4	CASSHVGVNTEAFF	TGTGCCAGCAGTCACGTCGGGGTTAACACTGAAGCTTTCTTT